This T cell receptor (beta chain) was observed in a study of beta chain features in type 1 diabetes. Study observations and caveats: Shortening that was moderate but significant affected the TCRB CDR3s of Type 1 diabetes patients in all four CD4+ subsets. For patients, the naive, central memory and Treg TCRB repertoires appeared more alike than for healthy donors. Lower insertion and higher deletion counts appeared at VDJ junctions in type 1 diabetes patients.

Note on this clone: As yet, its antigen is unknown.

This CDR3 is 12 amino acids long. Per the germline V gene, CDR1 is SGHRS and CDR2 is YFSETQ. The germline V and J ends were trimmed by 4 bases and 15 bases, with 17 bases remaining between them. Every bit of the isolated RNA underwent reverse transcription, so sequencing read expressed TCRB transcripts. The protocol was immunoSEQ multiplex PCR, while the TCRdb copy is restricted to in-frame clones and leaves out a portion. The sample includes under 400,000 clones, roughly 12% of them seen just once. CD4+ naive, central memory, regulatory and stem cell-like memory subsets were isolated by sorting on CD45RO/CCR7/CD25/CD127/CD95/CD27.

The sequenced material came from naive CD4+ T cells from blood. The source is a woman aged 18-35 years with type 1 diabetes. This chain uses TRBV5-1 with TRBJ2-1, with D possibly TRBD2 on 6 matching bases. For the CDR3, the DNA is TGCGCCAGCAGCCCCGGGACTTTAGGACCGTTCTTC. This gives the protein CASSPGTLGPFF.